This entry lists 6 T cell receptor beta chains sequenced from one sample in a study of cytomegalovirus exposure and HLA in healthy donors. This table comes from immunoSEQ multiplex PCR, and its TCRdb copy is limited to in-frame clones, with some not included. The sample lists approximately 110,000 clones; about 90% were seen once. Material: PBMCs. The receptor set was obtained from a woman aged 18-35 years in good health and CMV-seronegative.

The chain couples TRBV28 to TRBJ2-4, with TRBD1 matching 9 bases. The CDR3 contains 16 residues. CDR1 MDHEN and CDR2 SYDVKM come from the germline V gene. Trimming at V came to 5 bases and at J to 0 bases, leaving 5 bases not matched to a gene. In nucleotides, the CDR3 is TGTGCCAGCAGTCCCGGGACAGGGAAAGCCAAAAACATTCAGTACTTC. Encoded protein: CASSPGTGKAKNIQYF.

The chain carries TRBV15 and TRBJ1-5; 7 nucleotides line up with TRBD1. In germline, CDR1 is LNHNV, CDR2 YYDKDF (reference sequence). The CDR3 is made up of 15 amino acids. The J segment lost 1 base and the V segment lost 3 bases, leaving 3 bases of the junction unmatched. CDR3 sequence: CATSSSRGSNQPQHF. The CDR3 DNA sequence: TGTGCCACCAGCAGTAGCAGGGGGAGCAATCAGCCCCAGCATTTT.

The chain links TRBV27 to TRBJ2-1, with 11 bases aligning to TRBD2. The CDR3 consists of 14 residues. Germline V gives CDR1 MNHEY, CDR2 SMNVEV (reference sequence). The V segment lost 6 bases and the J segment 6 bases; nucleotides outside the gene matches: 4. The CDR3 DNA reads TGTGCCAGCAGACTAGCGGGAGTTAGCAATGAGCAGTTCTTC. Encoded protein: CASRLAGVSNEQFF.

This clone was recorded once. The chain is built from TRBV4-2 and TRBJ2-6; 7 bases line up with TRBD2. The ends lost 4 bases at V and 3 bases at J; junction bases unmatched: 6. This CDR3 is built from 16 residues. From germline, CDR1 is LGHNA and CDR2 YNFKEQ. DNA for the CDR3: TGTGCCAGCAGCCGGGAGGGTTTGGTTGGGGCCAACGTCCTGACTTTC. This translates into CASSREGLVGANVLTF.

V is TRBV7-2 and J is TRBJ1-2; TRBD1 might be the D (5 bases). Germline V CDR1 and CDR2: SGHTA, FQGNSA. V lost 3 bases and J 4 bases, leaving 6 bases between the germline ends. The CDR3 sequence is 12 residues long. CDR3 in DNA: TGTGCCAGCAGCTTCACAGGCTATGGCTACACCTTC. It specifies CASSFTGYGYTF.

Only one count was recorded for this clone. DNA for the CDR3: TGTGCCAGCAGTTTTGGGGGGATAAAGGGCACTGAAGCTTTCTTT. Translated, it gives CASSFGGIKGTEAFF. V usage is TRBV28 and J usage is TRBJ1-1, with D tentatively TRBD1 (5 bases). Germline lookup yields CDR1 MDHEN and CDR2 SYDVKM. The CDR3 has 15 amino acids. Deletions cut 3 bases from V and 4 bases from J, with 15 bases between. Drawing the rest from reference TRBV28 and TRBJ1-1, the complete variable domain is DVKVTQSSRYLVKRTGEKVFLECVQDMDHENMFWYRQDPGLGLRLIYFSYDVKMKEKGDIPEGYSVSREKKERFSLILESASTNQTSMYLCASSFGGIKGTEAFFGQGTRLTVV.